One and the same sample provided the 13 T cell receptor beta chains below, sequenced in a study of T cell repertoires in aging, cancer and after chemotherapy. The template was genomic DNA from peripheral blood, not RNA. Multiplex touch-down PCR with TRB-A/B primers amplified rearranged V-D-J TRB sequences. TCRdb called the multiplex PCR reads again in MiXCR, with one record for every CDR3 protein. The table lists about 2,200 distinct CDR3 sequences, roughly 55% of them singletons. The sequenced material came from blood. The receptors shown here come from a human donor with a blood cancer.

This clonotype was seen a few times. V gene TRBV6-5 combines with J gene TRBJ2-7, with unresolved D. This CDR3 spans 16 amino acids. V gave up 0 bases and J gave up 3 bases, with 15 bases separating them. The germline CDR1 and CDR2 sequences are MNHEY and SVGAGI. CDR3 sequence reads: CASSYSPRTRGYEQYF. In DNA, the CDR3 is TGTGCCAGCAGTTACTCCCCCAGGACCCGTGGCTACGAGCAGTACTTC.

The gene calls are TRBV12-3 or TRBV12-4 and TRBJ1-2; 7 bases are a match to TRBD1. This CDR3 has 12 residues. The V gene end was trimmed by 7 bases and the J gene end by 7 bases; junction bases not matched to a gene: 6. CDR3 region: CASTRTGFGYTF. Here the CDR3 DNA reads TGTGCCAGCACACGGACAGGTTTTGGCTACACCTTC.

The chain joins TRBV5-6 to TRBJ2-6; D gene unclear. The germline V gene has CDR1 SGHDT and CDR2 YYEEEE. This CDR3 is 16 amino acids long. The V end was cut by 5 bases, the J end by 0 bases, with 12 bases between. In nucleotides, the CDR3 is TGTGCCAGCAGTTGGAGACGCTTCTCTGGGGCCAACGTCCTGACTTTC. Translating it yields CASSWRRFSGANVLTF.

This clonotype was recorded a few times. The chain carries TRBV15 and TRBJ2-7; TRBD1 matches at 9 bases. The junction had 1 base not matched to a gene; V was cut back by 1 base and J by 3 bases. This CDR3 region has 14 residues. Germline CDR1 LNHNV, CDR2 YYDKDF (reference sequence). CDR3 sequence: CATSRGTGVYEQYF. The CDR3 bases are TGTGCCACCAGCAGAGGGACAGGGGTCTACGAGCAGTACTTC.

This clonotype showed up just once. The rearrangement joins TRBV5-6 to TRBJ1-2; D possibly corresponds to TRBD1 (6 bases). V lost 0 bases and J lost 8, with 14 bases in between. The length of the CDR3 is 14 residues. The germline V gene encodes CDR1 SGHDT and CDR2 YYEEEE. The CDR3 DNA is TGTGCCAGCAGCTTGGACAGGGATTCAAAAGGCTACACCTTC. Its protein is CASSLDRDSKGYTF.

This chain joins TRBV6-4 and TRBJ2-3; D is unresolved. This CDR3 is built from 14 residues. V lost 2 bases and J 6 bases, leaving 12 bases between the germline ends. Germline values: CDR1 MRHNA, CDR2 SNTAGT. CDR3 residues: CASSDGIAQDTQYF. CDR3 coding DNA: TGTGCCAGCAGTGACGGGATAGCACAGGATACGCAGTATTTT.

The chain joins TRBV5-6 to TRBJ2-7, with D possibly TRBD1 on 7 matching bases. The CDR3 is made up of 15 amino acids. Per germline, CDR1 SGHDT and CDR2 YYEEEE. Between the trimmed V and J ends, which lost 4 bases and 3 bases, there was a span of 17 bases. The CDR3 DNA reads TGTGCCAGCAGCCCGGCGGGGACAGTCCTCTACGAGCAGTACTTC. Encoded protein: CASSPAGTVLYEQYF.

This clonotype is judged large (0.1 to 1%). The chain has TRBV29-1 and TRBJ2-1; TRBD2 matches 14 bases. The CDR3 totals 13 residues. V shed 6 bases, J shed 9 bases, and the junction held 4 bases outside the gene matches. In germline, CDR1 is SQVTM, CDR2 ANQGSEA. The CDR3 DNA reads as TGCAGCGTGACTAGCGGGAGGGCCGCTGAGCAGTTCTTC. Its translation is CSVTSGRAAEQFF.

V is TRBV10-3 and J is TRBJ2-1; 9 bases fit TRBD2. Germline V gives CDR1 ENHRY, CDR2 SYGVKD. V was clipped by 6 bases and J by 3 bases; unmatched bases: 6. This CDR3 spans 15 amino acids. The CDR3 loop reads CAIRPSGERYNEQFF. CDR3 coding DNA: TGTGCCATCAGGCCTAGCGGGGAACGCTACAATGAGCAGTTCTTC.

In this sample, this clonotype turned up a few times. The J gene is TRBJ2-1, the V gene TRBV6-5, with D uncertain. V lost 4 bases and J lost 5, with 3 bases in between. This CDR3 is 11 amino acids long. Looked up from germline, CDR1 is MNHEY and CDR2 is SVGAGI. CDR3 nucleotides: TGTGCCAGCAGTTGGAACAATGAGCAGTTCTTC. It yields the protein CASSWNNEQFF.

This clonotype was detected a few times. This chain links TRBV6-5 with TRBJ1-2; no clear D. The ends were cut back, 2 bases at V and 8 bases at J, with 12 bases in the middle. Germline CDR1 MNHEY, CDR2 SVGAGI. The CDR3 totals 13 residues. The chain's CDR3 is CASSYHQGRGYTF. The DNA for the CDR3 is TGTGCCAGCAGTTACCATCAAGGACGGGGCTACACCTTC.

The J gene is TRBJ1-5, the V gene TRBV7-2; D ambiguous. Per the germline V gene, CDR1 is SGHTA and CDR2 is FQGNSA. V was pared by 5 bases and J by 5 bases, with 10 bases between. The CDR3 loop spans 13 amino acids. The CDR3 is CASSGDKDQPQHF. The CDR3 nucleotides are TGTGCCAGCAGCGGAGACAAGGATCAGCCCCAGCATTTT.

The chain has TRBV30 and TRBJ2-7; perhaps D is TRBD1 or TRBD2 (6 bases each). This CDR3 is 13 amino acids long. Germline V CDR1 and CDR2: GTSNPN, SVGIG (reference sequence). The germline V and J ends were trimmed by 3 bases and 8 bases, with 17 bases remaining between them. In DNA, the CDR3 is TGTGCCTGGAGAGCGTTTGGTGGGGGGCAGCAGTACTTC. Translated: CAWRAFGGGQQYF.